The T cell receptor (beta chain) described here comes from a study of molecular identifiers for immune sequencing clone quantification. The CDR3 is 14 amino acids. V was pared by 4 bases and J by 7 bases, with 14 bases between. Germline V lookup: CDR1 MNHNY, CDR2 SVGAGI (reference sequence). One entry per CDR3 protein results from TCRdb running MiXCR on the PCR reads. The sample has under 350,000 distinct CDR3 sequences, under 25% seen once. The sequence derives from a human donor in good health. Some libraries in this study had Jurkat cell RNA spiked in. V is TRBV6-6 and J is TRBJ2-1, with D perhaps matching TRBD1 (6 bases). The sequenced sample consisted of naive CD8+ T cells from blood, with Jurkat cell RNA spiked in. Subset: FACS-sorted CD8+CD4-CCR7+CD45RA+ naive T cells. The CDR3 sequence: CASSSTGTVNEQFF. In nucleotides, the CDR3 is TGTGCCAGCAGTTCAACAGGGACGGTAAATGAGCAGTTCTTC.